These 14 T cell receptor beta chains were sequenced from one sample in a study of shared clonotypes between healthy human individuals. Repertoires were generated with immunoSEQ multiplex PCR, while TCRdb's copy carries only in-frame clones and drops some. This table has about 480,000 clones, 60% to 80% appearing once. Sequenced material: PBMCs. The source is a woman in her forties in good health. Some clones in this sample may be carry-over from other donors' samples.

V gene TRBV5-1 combines with J gene TRBJ2-7, with 7 bases fitting TRBD2. The CDR3 consists of 15 residues. Germline CDR1 SGHRS, CDR2 YFSETQ. The V segment lost 4 bases and the J segment 3 bases; nucleotides outside the gene matches: 10. In nucleotides, the CDR3 is TGCGCCAGCAGCGGTTCCTCCGGGACTAACTACGAGCAGTACTTC. This codes for CASSGSSGTNYEQYF. The full variable domain, rest sourced from reference TRBV5-1 and TRBJ2-7, is KAGVTQTPRYLIKTRGQQVTLSCSPISGHRSVSWYQQTPGQGLQFLFEYFSETQRNKGNFPGRFSGRQFSNSRSEMNVSTLELGDSALYLCASSGSSGTNYEQYFGPGTRLTVT.

The V and J genes are TRBV6-1 and TRBJ1-2; no definite D call. The CDR3 runs 11 residues. The V gene's germline CDR1 is MNHNS and CDR2 SASEGT. V was trimmed by 6 bases and J by 8 bases, leaving 10 bases between them. CDR3 protein: CASSPGPGYTF. The CDR3 DNA follows: TGTGCCAGCAGCCCAGGTCCCGGCTACACCTTC.

The chain recombines TRBV19 with TRBJ2-1, with D perhaps given as TRBD1 or TRBD2 (5 bases each). The germline CDR1 and CDR2 sequences are LNHDA and SQIVND (reference sequence). The CDR3 is 15 amino acids. The V and J ends lost 6 bases and 1 base respectively, with 13 bases between them. The CDR3 spells CASRAGTASYNEQFF. The CDR3 DNA sequence: TGTGCCAGTAGAGCTGGGACGGCGTCCTACAATGAGCAGTTCTTC.

This chain connects TRBV7-9 to TRBJ2-2, with 10 nucleotides matching TRBD2. With V trimmed by 4 bases and J by 1 base, 6 bases remained unmatched. This CDR3 is built from 17 residues. Germline CDR1 is SEHNR and CDR2 is FQNEAQ (reference sequence). The CDR3 DNA reads as TGTGCCAGCAGCTCCACTCGGACTAGCGGGAACACCGGGGAGCTGTTTTTT. It specifies CASSSTRTSGNTGELFF.

The chain recombines TRBV7-9 with TRBJ2-5; D possibly matches TRBD1 or TRBD2 (5 bases each). Judging by the DNA end, TRBJ2-7 fits better; the J call may be wrong. There are 15 residues in the CDR3. Germline CDR1 reads SEHNR; CDR2 reads FQNEAQ (reference sequence). The CDR3 coding sequence is TGTGCCAGCAGCTTACTGACCGGGACCGCCTACGAGCAGTACTTC. This encodes CASSLLTGTAYEQYF.

The V gene is TRBV5-1, the J gene TRBJ2-1; D not certain. The germline V gene has CDR1 SGHRS and CDR2 YFSETQ. The germline V and J ends were trimmed by 3 bases and 2 bases, with 6 bases remaining between them. This CDR3 is built from 13 residues. DNA for the CDR3: TGCGCCAGCAGCTCAGAGACCTACAATGAGCAGTTCTTC. Its translation is CASSSETYNEQFF.

The chain uses TRBV30 and TRBJ2-7, with D unclear. Germline lookup yields CDR1 GTSNPN and CDR2 SVGIG (reference sequence). CDR3 length: 14 residues. Deletions cut 0 bases from V and 0 bases from J, with 9 bases between. CDR3 sequence (DNA): TGTGCCTGGAGTGTAACACAGAACTCCTACGAGCAGTACTTC. Its protein is CAWSVTQNSYEQYF.

The chain uses TRBV10-3 and TRBJ1-1; TRBD1 is a possible D gene (5 bases). The germline V gene encodes CDR1 ENHRY and CDR2 SYGVKD. V shed 2 bases and J shed 3 bases, with 13 bases lying between them. This CDR3 is built from 15 residues. DNA for the CDR3: TGTGCCATCAGTGAGGCTCCGGGGGTGGACACTGAAGCTTTCTTT. It translates to CAISEAPGVDTEAFF.

This clone has a handful of counts. The genes are TRBV5-1 and TRBJ2-3; D remains unclear. Germline CDR1 reads SGHRS; CDR2 reads YFSETQ. The CDR3 loop spans 11 amino acids. With 5 bases removed from V and 5 bases from J, the gap between germline ends came to 6 bases. CDR3 nucleotide sequence: TGCGCCAGCAGGGTTGGAGATACGCAGTATTTT. Translated: CASRVGDTQYF.

The chain combines TRBV9 with TRBJ2-7; D perhaps matches TRBD2 (5 bases). Germline assignment: CDR1 SGDLS and CDR2 YYNGEE. Trimming stripped 0 bases from V and 4 bases from J, with 11 bases between. CDR3 length equals 14 residues. This CDR3 reads CASSVGVASYEQYF. For the CDR3, the DNA is TGTGCCAGCAGCGTAGGAGTAGCGTCTTACGAGCAGTACTTC. The complete variable domain, with remaining parts taken from reference TRBV9 and TRBJ2-7, reads DSGVTQTPKHLITATGQRVTLRCSPRSGDLSVYWYQQSLDQGLQFLIQYYNGEERAKGNILERFSAQQFPDLHSELNLSSLELGDSALYFCASSVGVASYEQYFGPGTRLTVT.

This clone was seen once. The J gene is TRBJ2-3, the V gene TRBV18; 9 bases match TRBD1. CDR1 and CDR2 (germline): KGHSH, LQKENI. With V trimmed by 4 bases and J by 2 bases, 4 bases remained unmatched. The CDR3 length is 15 residues. In nucleotides, the CDR3 is TGTGCCAGCTCACGGGGGACAGGGACCACAGATACGCAGTATTTT. Translating it yields CASSRGTGTTDTQYF.

The CDR3 loop reads CASSPTPGEETQYF. The DNA for the CDR3 is TGTGCCAGCAGTCCCACCCCAGGGGAAGAGACCCAGTACTTC. The chain couples TRBV28 to TRBJ2-5, with a weak D call TRBD1 (6 bases). V was pared by 5 bases and J by 3 bases, with 13 bases between. Germline lookup yields CDR1 MDHEN and CDR2 SYDVKM. The length of the CDR3 is 14 residues. The full variable domain, its missing parts supplied by reference TRBV28 and TRBJ2-5, is DVKVTQSSRYLVKRTGEKVFLECVQDMDHENMFWYRQDPGLGLRLIYFSYDVKMKEKGDIPEGYSVSREKKERFSLILESASTNQTSMYLCASSPTPGEETQYFGPGTRLLVL.

In its sample, this clone was seen a few times. The rearrangement joins TRBV7-3 to TRBJ2-6; D gene unclear. Germline V lookup: CDR1 SGHTA, CDR2 FQGTGA. This CDR3 is 14 amino acids long. The V gene lost 6 bases and the J gene lost 4 bases, with 10 bases spanning the gap. The CDR3, as DNA: TGTGCCAGCAGTCCGATGGCCGGGGCCAACGTCCTGACTTTC. Protein: CASSPMAGANVLTF.

The genes are TRBV28 and TRBJ2-7; 13 nucleotides line up with TRBD2. This CDR3 has 14 amino acids. Germline-derived CDR1 and CDR2 are MDHEN and SYDVKM. V was pared by 2 bases and J by 6 bases, with 1 base of the junction left unmatched. CDR3 bases: TGTGCCAGCAGTTTAAGGACTAGCGGGAGCGAGCAGTACTTC. It codes for CASSLRTSGSEQYF.